Given below is one T cell receptor beta chain in context. This record comes from a study of blood T cell repertoires in COVID-19. Methods used by the authors: By means of reference gene primer amplification, nucleated cell counts were estimated. TCRdb's table, derived via immunoSEQ multiplex PCR, lists solely in-frame clones and lacks some. V and J calls and clone size are copied from that table; D and trimming were computed from the DNA. Among approximately 200,000 clones listed, around nine tenths were seen once. This CDR3 comprises 11 residues. The germline gives CDR1 SGDLS, CDR2 YYNGEE. V shed 1 base and J shed 7 bases, with 3 bases lying between them.

The sequenced sample was peripheral blood. The receptor was isolated from a man in his sixties who had recovered from COVID-19. The chain links TRBV9 to TRBJ2-1; D remains ambiguous. The CDR3 region has the DNA TGTGCCAGCAGCGTACTGAATGAGCAGTTCTTC. Protein sequence: CASSVLNEQFF.